The present entry profiles one T cell receptor (beta chain) with its context. This entry belongs to a study of blood T cell repertoires in COVID-19. Study context: Samples representing acute and convalescent COVID-19 were sourced from the United States, Italy and Spain. T cells, B-cell-depleted T cells, or PBMCs provided the cDNA or gDNA that served as material.

Authors' data handling: Reference gene primer amplification in the assay estimated nucleated cell counts. Assay used: immunoSEQ multiplex PCR; TCRdb lists only in-frame clones, some missing. Clonal size and the V and J genes are those of that table, whereas D and trimming came from the DNA. Of roughly 200,000 clones in the sample, around four fifths were seen once. CDR1 and CDR2 from the germline V gene are MNHNY and SVGAGI (reference sequence). Losses at the gene ends were 2 bases for V and 1 base for J; bases not matched to a gene: 2. This CDR3 has 16 amino acids. The specimen was peripheral blood. The chain recombines TRBV6-6 with TRBJ2-2; TRBD2 matches 9 bases. The receptor's source is a man aged 35 to 55 with active or convalescent COVID-19. CDR3 amino acids: CASSYPTSGNTGELFF. The CDR3 DNA reads TGTGCCAGCAGTTACCCGACTAGCGGGAACACCGGGGAGCTGTTTTTT.